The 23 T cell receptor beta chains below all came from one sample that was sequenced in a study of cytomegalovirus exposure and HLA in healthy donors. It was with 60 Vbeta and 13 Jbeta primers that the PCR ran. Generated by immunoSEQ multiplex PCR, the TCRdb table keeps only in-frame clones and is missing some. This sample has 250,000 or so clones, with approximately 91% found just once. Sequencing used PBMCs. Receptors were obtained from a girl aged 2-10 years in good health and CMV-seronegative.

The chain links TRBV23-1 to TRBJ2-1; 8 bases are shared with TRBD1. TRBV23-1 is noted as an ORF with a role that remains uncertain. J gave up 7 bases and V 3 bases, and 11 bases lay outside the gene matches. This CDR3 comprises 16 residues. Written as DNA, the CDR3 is TGCGCCAGCAGTCATACGGACAGGGTGAGTAAGAATGAGCAGTTCTTC. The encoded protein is CASSHTDRVSKNEQFF.

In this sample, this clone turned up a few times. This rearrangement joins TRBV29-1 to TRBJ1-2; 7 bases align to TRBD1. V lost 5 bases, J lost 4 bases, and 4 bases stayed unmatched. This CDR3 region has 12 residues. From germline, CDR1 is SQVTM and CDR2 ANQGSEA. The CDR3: CSVSTGAYGYTF. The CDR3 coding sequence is TGCAGCGTTTCAACAGGGGCCTATGGCTACACCTTC.

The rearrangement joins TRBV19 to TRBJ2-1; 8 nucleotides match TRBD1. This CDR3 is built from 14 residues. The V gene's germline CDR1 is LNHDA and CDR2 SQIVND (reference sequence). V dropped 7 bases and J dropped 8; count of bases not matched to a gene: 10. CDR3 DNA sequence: TGTGCCAGTAAGTCTTCGGGACAGGTGCATGAGCAGTTCTTC. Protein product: CASKSSGQVHEQFF.

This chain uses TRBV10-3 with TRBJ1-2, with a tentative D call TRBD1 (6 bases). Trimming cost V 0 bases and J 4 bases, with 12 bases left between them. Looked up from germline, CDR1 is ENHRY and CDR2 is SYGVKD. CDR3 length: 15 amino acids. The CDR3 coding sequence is TGTGCCATCAGTGAGTCCAACAGGGCCAGCTATGGCTACACCTTC. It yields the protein CAISESNRASYGYTF.

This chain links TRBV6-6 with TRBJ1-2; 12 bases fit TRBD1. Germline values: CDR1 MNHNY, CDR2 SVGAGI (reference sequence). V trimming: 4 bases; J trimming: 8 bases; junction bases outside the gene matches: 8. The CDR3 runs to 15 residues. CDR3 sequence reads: CASSFSGQGADGYTF. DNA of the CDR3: TGTGCCAGCAGTTTTTCGGGACAGGGGGCAGACGGCTACACCTTC.

The CDR3 coding sequence is TGTGCCAGCACCCGAGCATGGACAGGGCCTGGCTACACCTTC. It is translated as CASTRAWTGPGYTF. This chain joins TRBV6-5 and TRBJ1-2; 8 bases map to TRBD1. Germline V lookup: CDR1 MNHEY, CDR2 SVGAGI. V shed 7 bases and J 7 bases; nucleotides not matched to a gene: 11. This CDR3 region has 14 residues.

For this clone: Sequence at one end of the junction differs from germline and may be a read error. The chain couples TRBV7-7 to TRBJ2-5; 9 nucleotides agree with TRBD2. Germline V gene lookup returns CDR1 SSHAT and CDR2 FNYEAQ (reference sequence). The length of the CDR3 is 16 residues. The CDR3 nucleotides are TGTGCTAGCAGCTCTAGCGGGGCATTACCACAAGAGACCCAGTACTTC. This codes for CASSSSGALPQETQYF.

The CDR3: CASSESPGAAAFF. The CDR3 region has the DNA TGCGCCAGCAGTGAGAGCCCAGGGGCCGCGGCTTTCTTT. The rearrangement links TRBV10-1 to TRBJ1-1, with D perhaps matching TRBD1 (6 bases). Germline V lookup: CDR1 WNHNN, CDR2 SYGVQD (reference sequence). V lost 2 bases to trimming and J lost 11 bases, with 15 bases between them. CDR3 length: 13 residues.

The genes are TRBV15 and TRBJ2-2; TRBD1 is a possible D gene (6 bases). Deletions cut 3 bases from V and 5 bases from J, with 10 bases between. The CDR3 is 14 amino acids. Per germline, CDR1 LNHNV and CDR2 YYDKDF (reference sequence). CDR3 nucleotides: TGTGCCACCAGCAGCGTACAGGGAACCGGGGAGCTGTTTTTT. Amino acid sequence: CATSSVQGTGELFF. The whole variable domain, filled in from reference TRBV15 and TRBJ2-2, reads DAMVIQNPRYQVTQFGKPVTLSCSQTLNHNVMYWYQQKSSQAPKLLFHYYDKDFNNEADTPDNFQSRRPNTSFCFLDIRSPGLGDTAMYLCATSSVQGTGELFFGEGSRLTVL.

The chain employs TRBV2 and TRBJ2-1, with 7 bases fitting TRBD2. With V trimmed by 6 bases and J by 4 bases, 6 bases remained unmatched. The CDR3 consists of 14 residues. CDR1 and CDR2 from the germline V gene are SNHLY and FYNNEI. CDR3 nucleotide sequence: TGTGCCAGCAGAGCTGGGAGGGGTTACAATGAGCAGTTCTTC. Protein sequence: CASRAGRGYNEQFF.

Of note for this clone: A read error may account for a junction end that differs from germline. The DNA of the CDR3 is TGTGCCTGGACAGGAGGACTGACACTTGCGGGGGTCTTC. Amino acids: CAWTGGLTLAGVF. V is TRBV30 and J is TRBJ2-1; TRBD2 agrees at 7 bases. Germline CDR1 is GTSNPN and CDR2 is SVGIG (reference sequence). The CDR3 spans 13 residues.

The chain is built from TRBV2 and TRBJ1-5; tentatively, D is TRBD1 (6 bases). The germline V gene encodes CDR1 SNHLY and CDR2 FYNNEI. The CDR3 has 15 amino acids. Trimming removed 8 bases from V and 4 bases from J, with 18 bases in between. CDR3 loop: CASLGAGVGNQPQHF. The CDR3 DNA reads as TGTGCCAGCCTGGGGGCAGGGGTGGGAAATCAGCCCCAGCATTTT.

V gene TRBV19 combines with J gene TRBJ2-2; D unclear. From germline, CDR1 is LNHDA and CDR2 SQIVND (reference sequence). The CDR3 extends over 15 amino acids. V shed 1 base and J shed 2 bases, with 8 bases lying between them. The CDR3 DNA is TGTGCCAGTAGTATAGCCGGAGCTAACACCGGGGAGCTGTTTTTT. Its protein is CASSIAGANTGELFF.

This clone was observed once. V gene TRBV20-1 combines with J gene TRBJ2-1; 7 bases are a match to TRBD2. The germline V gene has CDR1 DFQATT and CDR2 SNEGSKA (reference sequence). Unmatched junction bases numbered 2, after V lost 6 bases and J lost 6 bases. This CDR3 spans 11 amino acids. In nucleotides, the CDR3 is TGCAGTGCCAGGACTAGCAATGAGCAGTTCTTC. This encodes CSARTSNEQFF.

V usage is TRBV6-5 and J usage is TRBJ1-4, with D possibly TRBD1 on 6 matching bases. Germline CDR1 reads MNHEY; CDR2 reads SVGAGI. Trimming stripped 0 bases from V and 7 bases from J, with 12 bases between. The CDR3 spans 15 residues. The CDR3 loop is CASSYSREGGEKLFF. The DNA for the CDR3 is TGTGCCAGCAGTTACTCCCGGGAGGGGGGTGAAAAACTGTTTTTT.

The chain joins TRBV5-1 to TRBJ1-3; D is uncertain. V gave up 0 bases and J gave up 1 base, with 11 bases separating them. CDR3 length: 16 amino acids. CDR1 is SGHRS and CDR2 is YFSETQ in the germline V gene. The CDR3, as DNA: TGCGCCAGCAGCTTGGCCGGGGAACCTTCTGGAAACACCATATATTTT. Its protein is CASSLAGEPSGNTIYF.

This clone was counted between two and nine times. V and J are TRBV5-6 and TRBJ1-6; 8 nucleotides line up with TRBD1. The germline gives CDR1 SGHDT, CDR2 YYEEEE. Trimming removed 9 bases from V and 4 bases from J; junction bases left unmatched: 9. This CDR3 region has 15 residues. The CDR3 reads CATSRTGSYNSPLHF. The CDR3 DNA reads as TGTGCCACCAGTAGGACAGGGAGTTATAATTCACCCCTCCACTTT.

The CDR3 loop is CATRLAGGPSNTGELFF. In nucleotides, the CDR3 is TGTGCCACCCGACTAGCGGGAGGGCCCTCGAACACCGGGGAGCTGTTTTTT. J is TRBJ2-2 and V is TRBV19; 14 bases match TRBD2. The CDR3 extends over 17 amino acids. With V trimmed by 10 bases and J by 0 bases, 7 bases remained unmatched. Germline CDR1 and CDR2: LNHDA and SQIVND (reference sequence).

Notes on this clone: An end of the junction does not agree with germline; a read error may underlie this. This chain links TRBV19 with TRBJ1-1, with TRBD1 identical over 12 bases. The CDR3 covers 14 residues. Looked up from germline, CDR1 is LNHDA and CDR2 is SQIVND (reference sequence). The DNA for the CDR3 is TGTGCCAGTAGTACCCGGGACAGGGGGCCTGAGGCTTTCTTT. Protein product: CASSTRDRGPEAFF.

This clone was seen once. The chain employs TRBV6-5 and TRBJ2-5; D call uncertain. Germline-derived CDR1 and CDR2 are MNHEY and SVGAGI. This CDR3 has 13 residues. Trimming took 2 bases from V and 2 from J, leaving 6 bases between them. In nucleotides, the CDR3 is TGTGCCAGCAGTTACGGGCCGCAAGAGACCCAGTACTTC. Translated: CASSYGPQETQYF.

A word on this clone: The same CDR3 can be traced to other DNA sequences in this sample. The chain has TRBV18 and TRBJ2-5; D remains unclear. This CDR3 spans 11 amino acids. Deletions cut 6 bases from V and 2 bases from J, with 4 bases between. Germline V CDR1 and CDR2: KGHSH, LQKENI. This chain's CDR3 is CASSSQETQYF. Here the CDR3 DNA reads TGTGCCAGCTCGTCACAAGAGACCCAGTACTTC.

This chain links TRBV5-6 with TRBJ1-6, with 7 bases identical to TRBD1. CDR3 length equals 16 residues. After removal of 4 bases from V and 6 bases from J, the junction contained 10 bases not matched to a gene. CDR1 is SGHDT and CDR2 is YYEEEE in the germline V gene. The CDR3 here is CASSPQAGGSNSPLHF. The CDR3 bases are TGTGCCAGCAGCCCACAAGCAGGGGGTAGTAATTCACCCCTCCACTTT.

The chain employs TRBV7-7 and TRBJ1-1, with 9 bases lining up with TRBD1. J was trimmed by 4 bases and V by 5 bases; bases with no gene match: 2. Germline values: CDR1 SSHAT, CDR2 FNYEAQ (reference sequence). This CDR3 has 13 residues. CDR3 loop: CASSQDRGTEAFF. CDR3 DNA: TGTGCCAGCAGCCAGGACAGGGGCACTGAAGCTTTCTTT.